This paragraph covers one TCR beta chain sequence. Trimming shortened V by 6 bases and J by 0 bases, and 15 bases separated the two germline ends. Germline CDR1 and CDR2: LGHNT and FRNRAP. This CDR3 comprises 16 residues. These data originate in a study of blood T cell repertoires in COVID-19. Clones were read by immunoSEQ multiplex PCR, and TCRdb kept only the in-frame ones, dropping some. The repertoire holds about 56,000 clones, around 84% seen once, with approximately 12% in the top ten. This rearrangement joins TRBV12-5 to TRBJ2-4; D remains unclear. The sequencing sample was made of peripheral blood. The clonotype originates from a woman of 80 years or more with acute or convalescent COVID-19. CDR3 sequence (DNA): TGTGCTAGTGGGGTCGGTCCAATAGTAGCCAAAAACATTCAGTACTTC. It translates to CASGVGPIVAKNIQYF.